This TCR beta chain was captured by sequencing in a study of shared T cell receptors in the human thymus. Method: immunoSEQ multiplex PCR; TCRdb's copy keeps in-frame clones and lacks some. The table records hundreds of thousands of clones, roughly 85% of them present only once. The germline V and J ends were trimmed by 0 bases and 5 bases, with 22 bases remaining between them. CDR1 and CDR2 from the germline V gene are SEHNR and FQNEAQ (reference sequence). The CDR3 has 18 residues. A further study also used this sample, focusing on human thymus T cells.

This chain joins TRBV7-9 and TRBJ2-5; D is possibly TRBD2 (5 bases). The TCR comes from a girl under three years old with a congenital heart defect. Sequencing was done on a sample of thymocytes. DNA for the CDR3: TGTGCCAGCAGCTTAGCATATACGGGGTATTACCGAGTGGAGACCCAGTACTTC. Amino acids: CASSLAYTGYYRVETQYF.